The rows below give T cell receptor beta chains drawn from one sample of a study of cytomegalovirus exposure and HLA in healthy donors. Only in-frame clones appear in the TCRdb table, and some are missing; sequencing was by immunoSEQ multiplex PCR. The sample lists 130,000 to 150,000 clones, roughly four fifths seen once, with around 6.2% in the top ten. The sequencing sample was made of PBMCs. The receptors derive from a man under 40 in good health and CMV-seropositive. The conserved cysteine and the conserved F or W are not part of the CDR3 here. D genes are given only for firm matches. Clone size is not always given. Where it is, it says once, few, many or a class for expanded clones.

cdr3_aa: ASSPVSSGANVLT
v_call: TRBV18
j_call: TRBJ2-6
clone_size: .
d_call: .
cdr3_length: 13

cdr3_aa: ASTVWGSGMSDTQY
v_call: TRBV27
j_call: TRBJ2-3
clone_size: .
d_call: .
cdr3_length: 14

cdr3_aa: ASSGSGGPYNEQF
v_call: TRBV2
j_call: TRBJ2-1
clone_size: .
d_call: TRBD2
cdr3_length: 13

cdr3_aa: AWSGGQGREQY
v_call: TRBV30
j_call: TRBJ2-7
clone_size: .
d_call: .
cdr3_length: 11

cdr3_aa: ASSLGRYLEETQY
v_call: TRBV11-2
j_call: TRBJ2-5
clone_size: .
d_call: .
cdr3_length: 13

cdr3_aa: ASSPTRDRVHQETQY
v_call: TRBV5-8
j_call: TRBJ2-5
clone_size: .
d_call: TRBD1
cdr3_length: 15

cdr3_aa: ASSFWDRSHGYT
v_call: TRBV5-6
j_call: TRBJ1-2
clone_size: once
d_call: TRBD1
cdr3_length: 12

cdr3_aa: ASSPKDGGWYEQF
v_call: TRBV27
j_call: TRBJ2-1
clone_size: .
d_call: .
cdr3_length: 13

cdr3_aa: ASSATYSNQPQH
v_call: TRBV28
j_call: TRBJ1-5
clone_size: .
d_call: .
cdr3_length: 12

cdr3_aa: ASGDRSPTDTQY
v_call: TRBV27
j_call: TRBJ2-3
clone_size: once
d_call: .
cdr3_length: 12

cdr3_aa: ASSIPGHYYGYT
v_call: TRBV19
j_call: TRBJ1-2
clone_size: .
d_call: .
cdr3_length: 12

cdr3_aa: ASSGGAHLDPNYGYT
v_call: TRBV6-1
j_call: TRBJ1-2
clone_size: .
d_call: .
cdr3_length: 15

cdr3_aa: ASSHVGQGRNTDTQY
v_call: TRBV4-1
j_call: TRBJ2-3
clone_size: few
d_call: TRBD1
cdr3_length: 15

cdr3_aa: ASSDLAGDYNEQF
v_call: TRBV10-1
j_call: TRBJ2-1
clone_size: .
d_call: TRBD2
cdr3_length: 13

cdr3_aa: ASSGEIGGNTIY
v_call: TRBV5-1
j_call: TRBJ1-3
clone_size: once
d_call: .
cdr3_length: 12

cdr3_aa: SSSNRDRGTYEQY
v_call: TRBV7-9
j_call: TRBJ2-7
clone_size: .
d_call: TRBD1
cdr3_length: 13

cdr3_aa: ASSSDKILEKLF
v_call: TRBV5-6
j_call: TRBJ1-4
clone_size: .
d_call: .
cdr3_length: 12

cdr3_aa: ASSLRTGGLPGELF
v_call: TRBV5-4
j_call: TRBJ2-2
clone_size: once
d_call: TRBD1
cdr3_length: 14

cdr3_aa: AWSGDSSNQPQH
v_call: TRBV30
j_call: TRBJ1-5
clone_size: .
d_call: TRBD1
cdr3_length: 12

cdr3_aa: ASSLAGWISEKYNEQF
v_call: TRBV5-4
j_call: TRBJ2-1
clone_size: .
d_call: .
cdr3_length: 16

cdr3_aa: ASTGLWVNTEAF
v_call: TRBV2
j_call: TRBJ1-1
clone_size: .
d_call: .
cdr3_length: 12

cdr3_aa: ASSLVVGPIYNEQF
v_call: TRBV11-2
j_call: TRBJ2-1
clone_size: .
d_call: .
cdr3_length: 14

cdr3_aa: AGRGGSYTEAF
v_call: TRBV2
j_call: TRBJ1-1
clone_size: few
d_call: .
cdr3_length: 11

cdr3_aa: ASRAGQGVLSPSGNTIY
v_call: TRBV7-6
j_call: TRBJ1-3
clone_size: few
d_call: TRBD1
cdr3_length: 17

cdr3_aa: ASRKSVDNEQF
v_call: TRBV11-2
j_call: TRBJ2-1
clone_size: few
d_call: .
cdr3_length: 11

cdr3_aa: ASSRGQGFNQPQH
v_call: TRBV4-1
j_call: TRBJ1-5
clone_size: .
d_call: TRBD1
cdr3_length: 13

cdr3_aa: ASMGTGFLFENEQF
v_call: TRBV19
j_call: TRBJ2-1
clone_size: .
d_call: TRBD1
cdr3_length: 14

cdr3_aa: AWSPRGNTEAF
v_call: TRBV30
j_call: TRBJ1-1
clone_size: few
d_call: .
cdr3_length: 11

cdr3_aa: ASRPTGGNEQF
v_call: TRBV7-6
j_call: TRBJ2-1
clone_size: once
d_call: TRBD1
cdr3_length: 11